This T cell receptor beta chain is drawn from a study of OX40 agonist ivuxolimab in advanced cancers. The method was immunoSEQ multiplex PCR; TCRdb's version includes in-frame clones alone and lacks a portion of them. Of about 95,000 clones in the sample, roughly 90% were seen once. CDR1 SGHTS and CDR2 YDEGEE come from the germline V gene. V was shortened by 0 bases and J by 0 bases, with 13 bases between the two germline ends. The CDR3 has 17 residues. The rearrangement joins TRBV5-8 to TRBJ1-3; D not resolved. Sequenced material: CD4+ or CD8+ T cells sorted from blood, taken in a trial of the OX40 agonist ivuxolimab. The TCR sequence derives from an adult with an advanced solid tumor such as melanoma, head and neck, liver or kidney cancer. The CDR3 DNA reads as TGTGCCAGCAGCTTGGATCGCACCGGGATCTCTGGAAACACCATATATTTT. Protein sequence: CASSLDRTGISGNTIYF.